The T cell receptor beta chain under discussion was sequenced for a study of blood T cells in healthy people across ages (dated by TCRdb to the mid-2010s). A note on the overall study: In model experiments, template switching captured roughly one uniquely barcoded TCR beta cDNA molecule for every two T cells. Four age groups were formed from the donors: young (average approximately 17 years), middle-aged (approximately 40), aged (over 55) and long-lived (roughly 88). Using the same blood draw, the study looked at two additional independent replicas of 1 million unique cDNA reads for two donors, one aged 18 to 29 and the other aged 80 or older. Using deep sequencing normalized with unique cDNA molecular identifiers, the study measured how TCR beta repertoire diversity changes with age. Points the paper makes about the study in general: The percentage of naive T cells measured by flow cytometry correlated strongly with observed TCR beta diversity. The long-lived group showed more naive CD4+ T cells, fewer expanded clones and increased TCR diversity than the aged group, suggesting age selection. Bulk unsorted PBMC profiling prevented conclusive comparison of naive and antigen-experienced compartments. The CMV infection status of donors was not known, potentially confounding age-related changes in expanded clonotypes. Estimates of total diversity from one million sequenced T cells were regarded as lower bounds and underestimates. As age increased, observed TCR beta diversity per million T cells dropped in a roughly linear way, and a significant reduction was already evident by age around 41.

For CDR1 and CDR2, the germline V gene lists MDHEN and SYDVKM. The CDR3 measures 17 amino acids from cysteine to phenylalanine. Of the read, only the CDR3 DNA is kept; its 51 bases are in frame from base 1. V has 2 bases trimmed and J has 1 base trimmed; junction bases matching no gene number 5. Of note for this clonotype: Its antigen is currently not known. Per-base quality was not reported, and no clone a single base away is much larger than it.

The library was prepared using 5' RACE. Sequenced on an Illumina HiSeq 2500. A second PCR of roughly 7 to 11 cycles was performed with a sample-barcoded 5' primer and a J-beta primer mix. Each TCR beta cDNA molecule received a unique molecular identifier from a template-switch 5' adaptor carrying 12 random nucleotides. Each sample yielded at least 3 million CDR3-containing paired-end reads. First-strand cDNA was synthesized from all RNA with the Mint cDNA synthesis kit, primed by a TRBC-specific oligonucleotide. After uracil-DNA glycosylase treatment, a first 18-cycle PCR used universal primers M1SS and BC2_uni_R on all cDNA. The authors processed their data as follows. Normalization of each sample was performed by random selection of 1 million high-quality reads, each carrying a distinct molecular identifier. Instead of being binned into consensus sequences, reads with shared molecular identifiers were discarded. CDR3 identification, clonotype clustering and error correction used MiTCR with a Q25 quality threshold and the strictest error-elimination algorithm. A nonparametric unseen species model with Euler transformation was used to estimate lower-bound total TCR beta diversity. TCRdb reanalyzed the raw reads on its own, using fastp at Q25 for trimming and MiXCR for clone calling, and kept in-frame beta chains. Rows matching on CDR3 protein sequence are summarized as one entry with the most common DNA and genes. TCRdb's processing, not the authors' own work, is the source of the V and J calls. Here the sample has 780,000 or so distinct CDR3 sequences; just under 25% occur a single time. Clones ranked in the top ten supply 3% to 4.5% of the sample.

The donors were some 36 Caucasian individuals from Russia, aged roughly 6 to 100 years, who were systemically healthy. About 10 milliliters of peripheral blood were collected from each donor into EDTA-treated Vacutainer tubes. PBMCs were isolated by Ficoll-Paque density-gradient centrifugation, with at least 6 million obtained per sample. Total RNA was extracted from PBMCs with Trizol reagent, with at least 6 micrograms obtained per sample. For every donor, flow cytometry on a PBMC aliquot measured the percentage of naive CD45RAhigh/CD27high T cells. These data were likewise used in another study, on T cells of mothers and their children. As the second study states: Nine systemically healthy Caucasian individuals, comprising three mothers and their six children, were included as donors. cDNA synthesis consumed the entire amount of extracted RNA, loaded at about 1.6 ug RNA in each 15 ul reaction. In the second PCR, the M1S primer introduced both the sample barcodes and 2-4 random nucleotides. Each mother yielded over 9.5 million TCR beta CDR3 reads and each child roughly 2.9 million reads. Thymic selection similarly shapes TCR recombination output in related and unrelated pairs, with minor effect from inherited differences. Related mother-child pairs always showed normalized repertoire overlap that was slightly higher than in unrelated mother-child pairs, though the difference was never significant. No persistent microchimeric T cell clones were detected, at a sensitivity of roughly 93 clones per million clonotypes. Deep NGS was used in the study to compare the TCR beta repertoires of mothers and children and to look for features that separate related mother-child pairs from unrelated individuals. On average, the children were approximately 11 +/- 4 years old, while the mothers were roughly 36 +/- 4 years old. Libraries were sequenced on Illumina HiSeq 2000 with 100+100 nt paired-end reads after adapter ligation with NEBNext reagents. To prevent cross-contamination, the mother and child libraries were prepared a month apart and were sequenced in separate runs. Between roughly 500,000 and 2,300,000 distinct TCR beta clonotypes were identified per donor. Naive TCR beta clonotypes were estimated from low-frequency clonotypes matched to each donor's FACS-determined naive share, without sorting.

The clonotype comes from a boy aged 10-17 years in good health. The receptor chain draws on TRBV28 and TRBJ2-4, with 10 bases in between that match TRBD1. Sequencing was performed on blood. DNA sequence: TGTGCCAGCAGTTTACGAGGACAGGGGGTGGCCAAAAACATTCAGTACTTC. It is translated as CASSLRGQGVAKNIQYF.